These 5 T cell receptor beta chains share one sample of origin, sequenced in a study of T-cell memory formation after mild COVID-19. TCRdb recomputed calls from the 5' RACE reads with MiXCR, one row per CDR3 protein. This table has roughly 190,000 distinct CDR3 sequences, under 30% appearing once. Sequenced input: PBMCs or a T cell subset sorted from them (not recorded which). Every receptor here comes from an adult woman who had mild COVID-19 (a few samples of this study predate the infection). Cell type and time point are not known.

This clonotype was seen a handful of times. The chain recombines TRBV9 with TRBJ2-1; TRBD2 is a possible D gene (6 bases). CDR3 length: 13 residues. The V end was cut by 0 bases, the J end by 9 bases, with 10 bases between. Germline V gene data show CDR1 as SGDLS and CDR2 as YYNGEE. The CDR3 region has the DNA TGTGCCAGCAGCGTAGGCTGGGGAGGTGAGCAGTTCTTC. Protein sequence: CASSVGWGGEQFF.

This clonotype was seen repeatedly, ten times or more. This rearrangement joins TRBV30 to TRBJ2-7; D gene ambiguous. V was trimmed by 1 base and J by 3 bases, leaving 4 bases between them. The CDR3 sequence is 11 residues long. CDR1 and CDR2 from the germline V gene are GTSNPN and SVGIG (reference sequence). In DNA, the CDR3 is TGTGCCTGGAGTGAGAGCTACGAGCAGTACTTC. It translates to CAWSESYEQYF.

This clonotype appeared a few times. The chain carries TRBV20-1 and TRBJ1-2; 7 bases agree with TRBD1. The ends lost 3 bases at V and 4 bases at J; junction bases unmatched: 5. This CDR3 spans 13 amino acids. Germline lookup yields CDR1 DFQATT and CDR2 SNEGSKA (reference sequence). This CDR3 is CSAREQGTYGYTF. The CDR3, as DNA: TGCAGTGCTAGGGAACAGGGGACCTATGGCTACACCTTC.

This clonotype appeared many times. V and J are TRBV7-3 and TRBJ2-1, with TRBD2 matching 11 bases. The CDR3 sequence is 13 residues long. The ends lost 3 bases at V and 8 bases at J; junction bases unmatched: 0. The germline CDR1 and CDR2 sequences are SGHTA and FQGTGA. The CDR3 nucleotides are TGTGCCAGCAGCTTGACTAGCGGGGATGAGCAGTTCTTC. This encodes CASSLTSGDEQFF.

CDR3 nucleotide sequence: TGCGCCAGCAAGAAGGGGGAGAACACTGAAGCTTTCTTT. It specifies CASKKGENTEAFF. The chain couples TRBV5-1 to TRBJ1-1, with TRBD1 as a possible D gene (6 bases). The ends were cut back, 6 bases at V and 1 base at J, with 10 bases in the middle. Germline values: CDR1 SGHRS, CDR2 YFSETQ. The CDR3 runs 13 residues.